This TCR beta chain was retrieved from a study of sequential checkpoint blockade in melanoma. Regarding treatment: randomized to nivolumab then ipilimumab (arm A) or the reverse (arm B). From thawed PBMCs, live CD3+CD8+ cells negative for CD19 and CD56 were sorted. Germline V gives CDR1 SEHNR, CDR2 FQNEAQ (reference sequence). The CDR3 has 16 amino acids. The J segment lost 3 bases and the V segment lost 5 bases, leaving 7 bases of the junction unmatched. Profiled with immunoSEQ multiplex PCR; TCRdb holds only in-frame clones, not every one. The data show tens of thousands of clones, roughly 88% seen once.

The receptor comes from a human donor with melanoma. The chain couples TRBV7-9 to TRBJ2-2, with TRBD1 matching over 9 bases. Sequenced material: CD8+ T cells sorted from blood (inferred from file names), taken from a patient given nivolumab and ipilimumab in sequence. CDR3 sequence: CASSIPGQGDTGELFF. The CDR3 nucleotides read TGTGCCAGCAGCATACCGGGACAGGGAGACACCGGGGAGCTGTTTTTT.